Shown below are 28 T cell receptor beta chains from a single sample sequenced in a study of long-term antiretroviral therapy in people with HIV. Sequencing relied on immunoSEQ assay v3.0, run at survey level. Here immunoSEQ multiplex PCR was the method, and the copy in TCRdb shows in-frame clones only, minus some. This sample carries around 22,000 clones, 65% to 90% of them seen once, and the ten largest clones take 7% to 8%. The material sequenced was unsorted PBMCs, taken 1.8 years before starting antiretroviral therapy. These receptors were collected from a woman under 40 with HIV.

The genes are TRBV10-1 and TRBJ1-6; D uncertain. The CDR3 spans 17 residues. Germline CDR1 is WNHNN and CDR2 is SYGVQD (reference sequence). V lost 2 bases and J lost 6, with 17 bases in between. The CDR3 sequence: CASSEPSPVAGNSPLHF. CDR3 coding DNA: TGCGCCAGCAGTGAGCCGAGTCCCGTGGCAGGTAATTCACCCCTCCACTTT.

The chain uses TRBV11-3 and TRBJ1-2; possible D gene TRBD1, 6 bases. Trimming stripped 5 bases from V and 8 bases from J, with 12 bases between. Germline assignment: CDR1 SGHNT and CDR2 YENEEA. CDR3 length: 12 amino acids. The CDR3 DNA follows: TGTGCCAGCAGCACTGACAGGAGAGGCTACACCTTC. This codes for CASSTDRRGYTF.

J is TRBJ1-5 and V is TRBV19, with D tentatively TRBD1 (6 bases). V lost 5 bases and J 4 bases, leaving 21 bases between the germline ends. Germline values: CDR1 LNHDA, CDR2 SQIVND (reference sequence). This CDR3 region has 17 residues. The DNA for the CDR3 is TGTGCCAGTAGTCTCACACAGGGAGGCGTGCGAAATCAGCCCCAGCATTTT. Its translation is CASSLTQGGVRNQPQHF.

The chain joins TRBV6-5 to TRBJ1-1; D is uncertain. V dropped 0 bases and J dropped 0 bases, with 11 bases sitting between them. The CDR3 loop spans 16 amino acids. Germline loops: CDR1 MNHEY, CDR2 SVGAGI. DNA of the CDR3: TGTGCCAGCAGTTACTCGTTTAGGTTGATGAACACTGAAGCTTTCTTT. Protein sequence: CASSYSFRLMNTEAFF.

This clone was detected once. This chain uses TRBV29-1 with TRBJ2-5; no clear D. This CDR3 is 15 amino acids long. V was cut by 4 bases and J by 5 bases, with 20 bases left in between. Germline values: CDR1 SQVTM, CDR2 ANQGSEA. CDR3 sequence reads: CSVGPHLRPQETQYF. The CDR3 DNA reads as TGCAGCGTTGGACCCCACCTCCGGCCTCAGGAGACCCAGTACTTC.

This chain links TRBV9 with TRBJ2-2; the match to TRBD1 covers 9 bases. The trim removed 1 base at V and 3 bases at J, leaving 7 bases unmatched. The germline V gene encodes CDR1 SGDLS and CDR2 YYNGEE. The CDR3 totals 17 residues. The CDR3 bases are TGTGCCAGCAGCGTAAGCCGGGGACAGGGCTACACCGGGGAGCTGTTTTTT. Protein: CASSVSRGQGYTGELFF. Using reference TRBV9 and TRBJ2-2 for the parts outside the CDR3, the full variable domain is DSGVTQTPKHLITATGQRVTLRCSPRSGDLSVYWYQQSLDQGLQFLIQYYNGEERAKGNILERFSAQQFPDLHSELNLSSLELGDSALYFCASSVSRGQGYTGELFFGEGSRLTVL.

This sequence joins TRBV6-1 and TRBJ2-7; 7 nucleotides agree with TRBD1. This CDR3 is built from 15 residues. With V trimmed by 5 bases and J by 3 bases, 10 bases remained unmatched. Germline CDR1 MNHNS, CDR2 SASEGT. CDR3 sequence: CASSRGTEPFYEQYF. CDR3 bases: TGTGCCAGCAGTAGAGGGACAGAGCCTTTCTACGAGCAGTACTTC.

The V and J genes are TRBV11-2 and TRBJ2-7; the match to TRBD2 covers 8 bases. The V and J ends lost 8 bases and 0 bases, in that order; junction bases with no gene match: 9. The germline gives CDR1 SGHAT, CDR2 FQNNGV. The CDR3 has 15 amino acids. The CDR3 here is CASRSAGGLSYEQYF. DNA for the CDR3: TGTGCCAGCCGCTCGGCGGGAGGTCTCTCCTACGAGCAGTACTTC.

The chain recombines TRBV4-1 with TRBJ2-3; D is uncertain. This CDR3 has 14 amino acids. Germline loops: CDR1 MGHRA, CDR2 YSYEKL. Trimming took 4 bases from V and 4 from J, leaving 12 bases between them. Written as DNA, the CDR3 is TGCGCCAGCAGCCTCTTCGCGGCCGCAGATACGCAGTATTTT. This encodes CASSLFAAADTQYF.

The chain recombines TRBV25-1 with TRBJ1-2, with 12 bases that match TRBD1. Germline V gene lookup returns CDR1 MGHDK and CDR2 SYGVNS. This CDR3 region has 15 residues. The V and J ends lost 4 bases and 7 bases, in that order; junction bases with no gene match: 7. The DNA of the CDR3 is TGTGCCAGCAGTGGACCCGGGACAGGGGGCGGTGGCTACACCTTC. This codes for CASSGPGTGGGGYTF.

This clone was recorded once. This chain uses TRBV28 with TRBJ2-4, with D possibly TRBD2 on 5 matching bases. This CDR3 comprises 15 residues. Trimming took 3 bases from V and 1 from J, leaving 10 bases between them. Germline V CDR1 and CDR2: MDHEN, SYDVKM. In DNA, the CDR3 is TGTGCCAGCAGTTTGGGGAGTGGGGCCAAAAACATTCAGTACTTC. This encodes CASSLGSGAKNIQYF.

CDR3 amino acids: CASSLSSGGGWPQHF. CDR3 nucleotides: TGTGCCAGCAGTTTATCCAGTGGAGGGGGTTGGCCCCAGCATTTT. The rearrangement links TRBV27 to TRBJ1-5; a possible D gene is TRBD1 (6 bases). The CDR3 covers 15 residues. Germline CDR1 reads MNHEY; CDR2 reads SMNVEV (reference sequence). Trimming took off 0 bases at V and 9 bases at J, with 15 bases between the two ends.

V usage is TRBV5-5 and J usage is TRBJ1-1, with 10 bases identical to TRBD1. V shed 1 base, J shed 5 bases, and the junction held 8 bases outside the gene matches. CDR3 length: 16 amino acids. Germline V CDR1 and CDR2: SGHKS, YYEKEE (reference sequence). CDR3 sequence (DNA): TGTGCCAGCAGCTTGAAGTGGACAGGGGGTCAAACTGAAGCTTTCTTT. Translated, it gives CASSLKWTGGQTEAFF.

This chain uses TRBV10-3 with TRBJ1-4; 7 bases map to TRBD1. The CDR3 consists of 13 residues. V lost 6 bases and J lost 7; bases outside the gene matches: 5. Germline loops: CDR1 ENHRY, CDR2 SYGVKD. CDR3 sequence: CAISRGVAEKLFF. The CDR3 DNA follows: TGTGCCATCAGCAGGGGGGTGGCTGAAAAACTGTTTTTT.

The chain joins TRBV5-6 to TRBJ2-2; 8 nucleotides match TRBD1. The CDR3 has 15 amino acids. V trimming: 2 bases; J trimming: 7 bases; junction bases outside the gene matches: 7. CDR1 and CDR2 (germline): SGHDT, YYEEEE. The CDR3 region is CASSFRQGALGELFF. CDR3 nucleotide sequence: TGTGCCAGCAGCTTTAGGCAGGGGGCTCTCGGGGAGCTGTTTTTT.

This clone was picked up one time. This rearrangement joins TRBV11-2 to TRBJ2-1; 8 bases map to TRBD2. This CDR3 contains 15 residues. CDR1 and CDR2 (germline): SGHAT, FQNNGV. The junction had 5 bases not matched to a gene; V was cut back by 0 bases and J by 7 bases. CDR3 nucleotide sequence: TGTGCCAGCAGCTTAGATGGCGGGGGGTGGAATGAGCAGTTCTTC. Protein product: CASSLDGGGWNEQFF. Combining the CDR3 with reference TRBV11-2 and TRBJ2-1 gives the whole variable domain EAGVAQSPRYKIIEKRQSVAFWCNPISGHATLYWYQQILGQGPKLLIQFQNNGVVDDSQLPKDRFSAERLKGVDSTLKIQPAKLEDSAVYLCASSLDGGGWNEQFFGPGTRLTVL.

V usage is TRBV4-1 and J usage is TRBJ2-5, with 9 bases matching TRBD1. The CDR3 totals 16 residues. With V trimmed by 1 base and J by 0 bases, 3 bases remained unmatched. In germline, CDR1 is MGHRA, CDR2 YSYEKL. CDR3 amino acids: CASSQGTGVYQETQYF. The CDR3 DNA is TGCGCCAGCAGCCAAGGGACAGGGGTGTACCAAGAGACCCAGTACTTC.

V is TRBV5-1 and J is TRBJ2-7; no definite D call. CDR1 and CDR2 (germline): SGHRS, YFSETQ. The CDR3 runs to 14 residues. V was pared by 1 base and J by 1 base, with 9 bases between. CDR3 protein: CASSLTANSYEQYF. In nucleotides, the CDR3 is TGCGCCAGCAGCTTGACAGCCAATTCCTACGAGCAGTACTTC.

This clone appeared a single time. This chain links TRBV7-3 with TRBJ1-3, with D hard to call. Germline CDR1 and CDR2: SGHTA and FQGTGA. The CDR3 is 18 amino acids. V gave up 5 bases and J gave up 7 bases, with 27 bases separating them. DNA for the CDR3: TGTGCCAGCAGCCCCGGTGGGTGGCAGATCACTACCGTCAACACCATATATTTT. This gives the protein CASSPGGWQITTVNTIYF.

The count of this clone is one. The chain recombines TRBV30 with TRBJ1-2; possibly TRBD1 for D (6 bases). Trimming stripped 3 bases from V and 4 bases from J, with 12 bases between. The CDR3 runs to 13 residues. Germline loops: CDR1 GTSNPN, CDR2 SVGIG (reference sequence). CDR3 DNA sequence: TGTGCCTGGAGCCGAACACAGGGCTATGGCTACACCTTC. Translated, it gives CAWSRTQGYGYTF.

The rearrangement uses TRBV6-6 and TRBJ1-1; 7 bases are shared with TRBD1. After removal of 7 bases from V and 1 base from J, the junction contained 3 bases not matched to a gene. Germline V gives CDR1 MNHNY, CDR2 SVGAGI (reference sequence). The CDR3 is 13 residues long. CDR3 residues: CASMRQGNTEAFF. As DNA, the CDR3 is TGTGCCAGCATGAGACAGGGGAACACTGAAGCTTTCTTT.

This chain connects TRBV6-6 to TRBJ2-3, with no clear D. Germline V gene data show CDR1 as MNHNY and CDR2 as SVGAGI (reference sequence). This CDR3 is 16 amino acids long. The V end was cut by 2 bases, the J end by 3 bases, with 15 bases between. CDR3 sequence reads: CASSYNPQVPTDTQYF. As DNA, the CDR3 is TGTGCCAGCAGTTACAACCCGCAAGTACCGACAGATACGCAGTATTTT.

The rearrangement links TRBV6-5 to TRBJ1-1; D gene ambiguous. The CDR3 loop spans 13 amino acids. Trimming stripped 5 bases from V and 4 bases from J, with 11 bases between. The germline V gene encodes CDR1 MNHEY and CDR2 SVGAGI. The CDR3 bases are TGTGCCAGCAGTCCCCTGGGCGGCACTGAAGCTTTCTTT. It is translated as CASSPLGGTEAFF.

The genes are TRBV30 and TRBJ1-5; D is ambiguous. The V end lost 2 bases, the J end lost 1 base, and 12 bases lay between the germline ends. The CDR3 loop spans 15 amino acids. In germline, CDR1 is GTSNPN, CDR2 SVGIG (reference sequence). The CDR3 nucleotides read TGTGCCTGGAGTATCCGGGCCGCGAGCAATCAGCCCCAGCATTTT. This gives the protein CAWSIRAASNQPQHF.

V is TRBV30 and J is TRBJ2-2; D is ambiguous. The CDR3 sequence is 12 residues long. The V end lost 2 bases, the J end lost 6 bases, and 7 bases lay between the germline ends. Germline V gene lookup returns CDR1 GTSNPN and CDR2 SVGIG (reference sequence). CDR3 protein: CAWSPNPGELFF. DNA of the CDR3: TGTGCCTGGAGTCCCAATCCCGGGGAGCTGTTTTTT.

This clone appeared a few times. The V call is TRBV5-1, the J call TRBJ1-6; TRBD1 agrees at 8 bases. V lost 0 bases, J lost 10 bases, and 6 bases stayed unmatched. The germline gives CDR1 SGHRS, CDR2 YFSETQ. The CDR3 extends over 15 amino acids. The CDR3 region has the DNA TGCGCCAGCAGCTTGGTGGGGACAGGCGAATCACCCCTCCACTTT. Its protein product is CASSLVGTGESPLHF.

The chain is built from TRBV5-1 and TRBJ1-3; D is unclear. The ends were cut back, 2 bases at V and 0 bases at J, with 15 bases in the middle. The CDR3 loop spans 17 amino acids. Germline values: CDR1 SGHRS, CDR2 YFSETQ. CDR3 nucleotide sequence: TGCGCCAGCAGCTTTTCATCCCCGGGGTACTCTGGAAACACCATATATTTT. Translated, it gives CASSFSSPGYSGNTIYF.

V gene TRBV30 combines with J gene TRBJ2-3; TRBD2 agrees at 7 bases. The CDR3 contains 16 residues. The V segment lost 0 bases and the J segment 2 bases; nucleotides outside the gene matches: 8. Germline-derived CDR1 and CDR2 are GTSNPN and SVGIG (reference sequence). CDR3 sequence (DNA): TGTGCCTGGAGTGTACCCACGGGGGGTTCCACAGATACGCAGTATTTT. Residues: CAWSVPTGGSTDTQYF. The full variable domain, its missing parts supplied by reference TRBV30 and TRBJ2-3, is SQTIHQWPATLVQPVGSPLSLECTVEGTSNPNLYWYRQAAGRGLQLLFYSVGIGQISSEVPQNLSASRPQDRQFILSSKKLLLSDSGFYLCAWSVPTGGSTDTQYFGPGTRLTVL.